What follows are 26 T cell receptor beta chains derived from one specimen sequenced in a study of T cell responses to AZD1222 COVID-19 vaccine. The method was immunoSEQ multiplex PCR; TCRdb's version includes in-frame clones alone and lacks a portion of them. The sample includes tens of thousands of clones, roughly nine tenths seen only once; the top ten take about 3%. Sequences were derived from peripheral blood, sampled 28 days after the second AZD1222 dose. These receptors were obtained from an adult who received the AZD1222 COVID-19 vaccine.

As DNA, the CDR3 is TGCGCCAGCAGCCAAACAGATTTTGCAACTAATGAAAAACTGTTTTTT. As protein: CASSQTDFATNEKLFF. The genes are TRBV4-1 and TRBJ1-4; D gene unclear. Germline values: CDR1 MGHRA, CDR2 YSYEKL. With 2 bases removed from V and 0 bases from J, the gap between germline ends came to 10 bases. The CDR3 consists of 16 residues.

The rearrangement links TRBV2 to TRBJ1-1; perhaps TRBD1 as D (5 bases). Per the germline V gene, CDR1 is SNHLY and CDR2 is FYNNEI. The CDR3 is 13 amino acids. Trimming left V 7 bases short and J 4 bases short, with 13 bases between. The DNA for the CDR3 is TGTGCCAGCAACCTGGGGGTGGGCACTGAAGCTTTCTTT. This encodes CASNLGVGTEAFF.

This chain links TRBV27 with TRBJ1-5, with TRBD1 matching 8 bases. CDR3 length: 14 residues. Losses at the gene ends were 3 bases for V and 6 bases for J; bases not matched to a gene: 4. The V gene's germline CDR1 is MNHEY and CDR2 SMNVEV (reference sequence). The CDR3 DNA follows: TGTGCCAGCAGTTTGGACAGGGTCGGTCAGCCCCAGCATTTT. This codes for CASSLDRVGQPQHF.

The sample holds one count of this clone. This chain connects TRBV7-8 to TRBJ2-7; no firm D call. V was shortened by 8 bases and J by 1 base, with 18 bases between the two germline ends. The CDR3 has 15 amino acids. Germline V gene lookup returns CDR1 SGHVS and CDR2 FQNEAQ. The DNA of the CDR3 is TGTGCCAGCTCCAAACTGATCGGGCCATCCTACGAGCAGTACTTC. This codes for CASSKLIGPSYEQYF.

The chain carries TRBV3-1 (or the pseudogene TRBV3-2) and TRBJ1-5; D is unresolved. The CDR3 contains 15 residues. Germline V gene sequence: CDR1 LGHDT, CDR2 YNNKEL (reference sequence). Trimming took off 4 bases at V and 7 bases at J, with 17 bases between the two ends. The CDR3 sequence: CASSRRSGEGQPQHF. DNA of the CDR3: TGTGCCAGCAGCCGAAGATCGGGTGAGGGCCAGCCCCAGCATTTT.

This chain uses TRBV11-2 with TRBJ2-3; the D is unclear. Germline V gene data show CDR1 as SGHAT and CDR2 as FQNNGV. V shed 7 bases and J shed 0 bases, with 8 bases lying between them. The CDR3 covers 13 residues. CDR3 sequence reads: CASTPQSTDTQYF. The CDR3 DNA is TGTGCCAGCACCCCCCAAAGCACAGATACGCAGTATTTT.

This chain links TRBV7-9 with TRBJ1-1, with D uncertain. The CDR3 spans 14 residues. Germline CDR1 reads SEHNR; CDR2 reads FQNEAQ (reference sequence). V lost 1 base to trimming and J lost 1 base, with 7 bases between them. CDR3 region: CASSLGQKNTEAFF. DNA of the CDR3: TGTGCCAGCAGCTTAGGGCAAAAGAACACTGAAGCTTTCTTT.

The chain combines TRBV4-2 with TRBJ2-2; a possible D gene is TRBD1 (6 bases). Germline V gene data show CDR1 as LGHNA and CDR2 as YNFKEQ. V gave up 6 bases and J gave up 6 bases, with 14 bases separating them. CDR3 length: 14 amino acids. The CDR3 reads CASSLDRSAGELFF. In nucleotides, the CDR3 is TGTGCCAGCAGTCTTGACAGGTCCGCCGGGGAGCTGTTTTTT.

V is TRBV7-9 and J is TRBJ1-6; tentatively, D is TRBD1 (5 bases). The length of the CDR3 is 13 residues. Trimming pared 2 bases from V and 17 bases from J, leaving 16 bases between. In germline, CDR1 is SEHNR, CDR2 FQNEAQ (reference sequence). CDR3 residues: CASSLRRGIGIHF. The CDR3 DNA reads as TGTGCCAGCAGCTTAAGAAGGGGAATAGGGATCCACTTT.

The chain is built from TRBV6-5 and TRBJ1-4; D gene ambiguous. Germline values: CDR1 MNHEY, CDR2 SVGAGI. Trimming took off 0 bases at V and 4 bases at J, with 9 bases between the two ends. The CDR3 is made up of 15 amino acids. CDR3 bases: TGTGCCAGCAGTTACTCTGGAGAAATTAATGAAAAACTGTTTTTT. Translation: CASSYSGEINEKLFF.

This clone was counted ten times or more. CDR3 nucleotide sequence: TGTGCCAGCAGCTCCTGGACAGGGGCTAACTATGGCTACACCTTC. It translates to CASSSWTGANYGYTF. The J gene is TRBJ1-2, the V gene TRBV5-4; 9 nucleotides match TRBD1. V trimming: 3 bases; J trimming: 0 bases; junction bases outside the gene matches: 3. In germline, CDR1 is SGHNT, CDR2 YYREEE (reference sequence). The CDR3 consists of 15 residues.

The V call is TRBV18, the J call TRBJ2-1, with a possible D match to TRBD1 (6 bases). V was trimmed by 6 bases and J by 5 bases, leaving 14 bases between them. CDR3 size: 14 residues. In germline, CDR1 is KGHSH, CDR2 LQKENI. Here the CDR3 DNA reads TGTGCCAGCTCTCCATTGGACAGCAACAATGAGCAGTTCTTC. This gives the protein CASSPLDSNNEQFF.

The rearrangement uses TRBV19 and TRBJ1-2, with D tentatively TRBD1 (5 bases). This CDR3 spans 14 amino acids. Per the germline V gene, CDR1 is LNHDA and CDR2 is SQIVND (reference sequence). Trimming removed 6 bases from V and 7 bases from J, with 18 bases in between. CDR3 DNA sequence: TGTGCCAGTAGCCGGGACCCCCCGCTCGGTGGCTACACCTTC. The encoded protein is CASSRDPPLGGYTF. Using reference TRBV19 and TRBJ1-2 for the parts outside the CDR3, the full variable domain is DGGITQSPKYLFRKEGQNVTLSCEQNLNHDAMYWYRQDPGQGLRLIYYSQIVNDFQKGDIAEGYSVSREKKESFPLTVTSAQKNPTAFYLCASSRDPPLGGYTFGSGTRLTVV.

This chain joins TRBV12-3 or TRBV12-4 and TRBJ2-2; D not certain. The V end was cut by 3 bases, the J end by 4 bases, with 6 bases between. This CDR3 has 13 amino acids. In nucleotides, the CDR3 is TGTGCCAGCAGTTTGATTCGCACCGGGGAGCTGTTTTTT. Amino acid sequence: CASSLIRTGELFF.

The chain is built from TRBV5-1 and TRBJ2-5, with 14 bases matching TRBD2. V trimming: 4 bases; J trimming: 5 bases; junction bases outside the gene matches: 7. The CDR3 is 16 amino acids. The germline CDR1 and CDR2 sequences are SGHRS and YFSETQ. The CDR3 coding sequence is TGCGCCAGCAGCCCGCAGGGACTAGCGGGGGCGGAGACCCAGTACTTC. The encoded protein is CASSPQGLAGAETQYF.

This chain joins TRBV5-4 and TRBJ2-1, with TRBD1 matching 10 bases. CDR3 length: 15 residues. Germline-derived CDR1 and CDR2 are SGHNT and YYREEE (reference sequence). V was pared by 4 bases and J by 9 bases, with 10 bases of the junction left unmatched. The chain's CDR3 is CASSPGTGEVSEQFF. The DNA for the CDR3 is TGTGCCAGCAGCCCTGGGACAGGGGAGGTCAGTGAGCAGTTCTTC.

The genes are TRBV29-1 and TRBJ2-1; D gene unclear. The CDR3 consists of 13 residues. Germline lookup yields CDR1 SQVTM and CDR2 ANQGSEA. Trimming pared 4 bases from V and 1 base from J, leaving 8 bases between. CDR3 nucleotide sequence: TGCAGCGTTGGAGGTAAATCCTACAATGAGCAGTTCTTC. Translation: CSVGGKSYNEQFF.

The J gene is TRBJ2-1, the V gene TRBV19; 8 positions match TRBD2. The germline gives CDR1 LNHDA, CDR2 SQIVND (reference sequence). V shed 4 bases, J shed 5 bases, and the junction held 4 bases outside the gene matches. CDR3 length: 14 amino acids. In DNA form, the CDR3 reads TGTGCCAGTAGTAAGACTAGCGATCACAATGAGCAGTTCTTC. As protein: CASSKTSDHNEQFF.

This chain joins TRBV10-1 and TRBJ1-6; TRBD1 might be the D (5 bases). Germline loops: CDR1 WNHNN, CDR2 SYGVQD (reference sequence). Trimming took 3 bases from V and 7 from J, leaving 10 bases between them. The length of the CDR3 is 14 residues. The CDR3 DNA reads TGCGCCAGCAGTGACCAGAGGGGAAATTCACCCCTCCACTTT. Protein product: CASSDQRGNSPLHF.

The chain couples TRBV5-1 to TRBJ2-5, with TRBD1 matching over 9 bases. The germline V gene encodes CDR1 SGHRS and CDR2 YFSETQ. J was trimmed by 5 bases and V by 4 bases; bases with no gene match: 6. The length of the CDR3 is 14 residues. Written as DNA, the CDR3 is TGCGCCAGCAGCCAGGGACAGGGAAGGGAGACCCAGTACTTC. Its protein product is CASSQGQGRETQYF. Combining the CDR3 with reference TRBV5-1 and TRBJ2-5 gives the whole variable domain KAGVTQTPRYLIKTRGQQVTLSCSPISGHRSVSWYQQTPGQGLQFLFEYFSETQRNKGNFPGRFSGRQFSNSRSEMNVSTLELGDSALYLCASSQGQGRETQYFGPGTRLLVL.

The chain carries TRBV6-5 and TRBJ1-2; D is unresolved. Trimming took 7 bases from V and 3 from J, leaving 9 bases between them. The CDR3 spans 12 residues. Germline values: CDR1 MNHEY, CDR2 SVGAGI. Written as DNA, the CDR3 is TGTGCCAGCATCGAACGAGACTATGGCTACACCTTC. Its translation is CASIERDYGYTF.

This chain links TRBV2 with TRBJ1-5, with 8 bases that match TRBD1. In germline, CDR1 is SNHLY, CDR2 FYNNEI. Trimming removed 6 bases from V and 3 bases from J; junction bases left unmatched: 7. The CDR3 covers 15 residues. CDR3 nucleotides: TGTGCCAGCAGGAGGGGACAGGACTACAATCAGCCCCAGCATTTT. Amino acid sequence: CASRRGQDYNQPQHF.

The chain employs TRBV6-5 and TRBJ2-5; unclear D gene. CDR1 and CDR2 (germline): MNHEY, SVGAGI. Trimming stripped 0 bases from V and 5 bases from J, with 13 bases between. The CDR3 totals 15 residues. As DNA, the CDR3 is TGTGCCAGCAGTTACTCAGGTGGTATTGGGGAGACCCAGTACTTC. This translates into CASSYSGGIGETQYF.

J is TRBJ1-1 and V is TRBV5-4, with D possibly TRBD1 on 5 matching bases. Germline assignment: CDR1 SGHNT and CDR2 YYREEE (reference sequence). Trimming took off 4 bases at V and 1 base at J, with 11 bases between the two ends. This CDR3 spans 14 amino acids. For the CDR3, the DNA is TGTGCCAGCAGCATGGGACGGTCGAACACTGAAGCTTTCTTT. Translating it yields CASSMGRSNTEAFF.

V gene TRBV28 combines with J gene TRBJ1-5, with D unclear. From germline, CDR1 is MDHEN and CDR2 SYDVKM. Deletions cut 4 bases from V and 3 bases from J, with 13 bases between. This CDR3 has 15 amino acids. This CDR3 is CASSSPGDHNQPQHF. The CDR3 bases are TGTGCCAGCAGTTCCCCTGGAGATCACAATCAGCCCCAGCATTTT.

The J gene is TRBJ1-2, the V gene TRBV7-2; D may be TRBD1 (6 bases). V lost 1 base and J lost 4, with 13 bases in between. The CDR3 has 15 amino acids. Germline values: CDR1 SGHTA, CDR2 FQGNSA. The CDR3 reads CASSLVMAGAYGYTF. CDR3 bases: TGTGCCAGCAGCTTAGTTATGGCAGGGGCCTATGGCTACACCTTC.